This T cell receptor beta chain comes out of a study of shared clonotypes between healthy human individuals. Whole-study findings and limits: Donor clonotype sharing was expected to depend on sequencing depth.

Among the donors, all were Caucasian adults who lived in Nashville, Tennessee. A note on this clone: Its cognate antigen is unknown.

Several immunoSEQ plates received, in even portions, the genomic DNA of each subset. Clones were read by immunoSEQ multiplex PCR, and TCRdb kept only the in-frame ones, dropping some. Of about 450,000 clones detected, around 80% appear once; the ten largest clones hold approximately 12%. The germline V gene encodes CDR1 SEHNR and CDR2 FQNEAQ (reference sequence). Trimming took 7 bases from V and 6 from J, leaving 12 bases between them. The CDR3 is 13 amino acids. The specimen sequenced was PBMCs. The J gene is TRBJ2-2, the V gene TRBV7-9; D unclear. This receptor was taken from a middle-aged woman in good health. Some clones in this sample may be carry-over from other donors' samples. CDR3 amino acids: CASIPLTAGELFF. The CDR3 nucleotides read TGTGCCAGCATCCCCCTGACGGCCGGGGAGCTGTTTTTT.